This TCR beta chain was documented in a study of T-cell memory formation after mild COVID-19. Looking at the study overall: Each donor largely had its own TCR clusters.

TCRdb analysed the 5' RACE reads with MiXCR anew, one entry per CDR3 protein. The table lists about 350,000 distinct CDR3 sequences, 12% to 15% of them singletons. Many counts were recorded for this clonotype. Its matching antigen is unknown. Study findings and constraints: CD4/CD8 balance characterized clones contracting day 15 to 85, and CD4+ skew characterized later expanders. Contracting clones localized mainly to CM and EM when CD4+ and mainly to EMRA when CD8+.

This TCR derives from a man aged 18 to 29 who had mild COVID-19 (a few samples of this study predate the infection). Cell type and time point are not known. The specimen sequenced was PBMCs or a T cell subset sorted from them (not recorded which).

In nucleotides, the CDR3 is TGTGCCAGCACAAAAGGTTGGATGAACACTGAAGCTTTCTTT. It specifies CASTKGWMNTEAFF. The genes are TRBV6-2 or TRBV6-3 and TRBJ1-1; D gene ambiguous. Trimming pared 7 bases from V and 0 bases from J, leaving 12 bases between. CDR1 and CDR2 from the germline V gene are MNHEY and SVGEGT. The CDR3 is 14 residues long.